Each of the 24 T cell receptor beta chains below was sequenced from the same sample in a study of T cells after yellow fever vaccination. TCRdb redid the calling of the 5' RACE reads with MiXCR, one entry per CDR3 protein. The sample lists more than 80,000 distinct CDR3 sequences, under 6.5% occurring once. This specimen consisted of CD8+ T cells sorted from PBMCs, obtained 10 days after the yellow fever booster vaccination. The receptor source for this set is a young man who received the YFV17D yellow fever vaccine.

This clonotype was counted ten times or more. The genes are TRBV4-1 and TRBJ2-3; no clear D gene. The V and J ends lost 3 bases and 0 bases respectively, with 7 bases between them. This CDR3 comprises 14 residues. Germline values: CDR1 MGHRA, CDR2 YSYEKL. The CDR3 nucleotides read TGCGCCAGCAGCCAGGTCGGGAGCACAGATACGCAGTATTTT. Amino acids: CASSQVGSTDTQYF.

The sample holds a few counts of this clonotype. This sequence joins TRBV5-6 and TRBJ2-5; 11 nucleotides line up with TRBD2. CDR1 and CDR2 (germline): SGHDT, YYEEEE. V dropped 0 bases and J dropped 5; count of bases not matched to a gene: 3. This CDR3 region has 15 residues. The CDR3 region is CASSLAPSGGETQYF. CDR3 DNA sequence: TGTGCCAGCAGCTTGGCCCCTAGCGGGGGGGAGACCCAGTACTTC.

This clonotype was observed a handful of times. The chain uses TRBV4-3 and TRBJ1-4; D gene ambiguous. This CDR3 spans 14 amino acids. V lost 0 bases, J lost 7 bases, and 9 bases lay in between. Germline lookup yields CDR1 LGHNA and CDR2 YSLEER. In DNA form, the CDR3 reads TGCGCCAGCAGCCAAGAGTTTATATCTGAAAAACTGTTTTTT. This sequence encodes CASSQEFISEKLFF.

Ten or more counts support this clonotype. The chain employs TRBV5-5 and TRBJ2-7; D might be TRBD1 (5 bases). Trimming removed 0 bases at V and 0 bases at J, with 10 bases between. Germline-derived CDR1 and CDR2 are SGHKS and YYEKEE (reference sequence). The CDR3 extends over 15 amino acids. CDR3 sequence: CASSLGAGFSYEQYF. DNA of the CDR3: TGTGCCAGCAGCTTGGGAGCAGGGTTCTCCTACGAGCAGTACTTC.

This clonotype appeared many times. The chain is built from TRBV27 and TRBJ2-5; D tentatively fits TRBD1 or TRBD2 (5 bases each). CDR3 size: 13 residues. The germline CDR1 and CDR2 sequences are MNHEY and SMNVEV (reference sequence). Trimming left V 6 bases short and J 5 bases short, with 13 bases between. The CDR3 reads CASSWGPGETQYF. The CDR3 nucleotides read TGTGCCAGCAGCTGGGGCCCGGGGGAGACCCAGTACTTC.

In its sample, this clonotype was seen a few times. V usage is TRBV25-1 and J usage is TRBJ2-2; a possible D gene is TRBD1 (6 bases). This CDR3 is built from 15 residues. CDR1 MGHDK and CDR2 SYGVNS come from the germline V gene. The V end lost 6 bases, the J end lost 2 bases, and 13 bases lay between the germline ends. CDR3: CASSRGQFNTGELFF. The CDR3 region has the DNA TGTGCCAGCAGCCGAGGACAGTTTAACACCGGGGAGCTGTTTTTT. Supplemented by reference TRBV25-1 and TRBJ2-2, the full variable domain reads EADIYQTPRYLVIGTGKKITLECSQTMGHDKMYWYQQDPGMELHLIHYSYGVNSTEKGDLSSESTVSRIRTEHFPLTLESARPSHTSQYLCASSRGQFNTGELFFGEGSRLTVL.

The J gene is TRBJ2-7, the V gene TRBV10-1; tentatively, D is TRBD1 (6 bases). V was shortened by 3 bases and J by 2 bases, with 14 bases between the two germline ends. CDR3 length: 15 residues. Per germline, CDR1 WNHNN and CDR2 SYGVQD (reference sequence). CDR3 sequence reads: CASSEGQNLPYEQYV. The DNA of the CDR3 is TGCGCCAGCAGTGAAGGACAGAACTTACCCTACGAGCAGTACGTC.

The genes are TRBV7-9 and TRBJ2-7, with a tentative D call TRBD1 (6 bases). The CDR3 consists of 14 residues. Germline V gives CDR1 SEHNR, CDR2 FQNEAQ (reference sequence). Trimming cost V 2 bases and J 5 bases, with 13 bases left between them. The CDR3 bases are TGTGCCAGCAGCTTATCCACAGGGACCCACGAGCAGTACTTC. Residues: CASSLSTGTHEQYF.

This clonotype appeared a few times. V usage is TRBV19 and J usage is TRBJ2-1; D may be TRBD2 (5 bases). The CDR3 totals 12 residues. CDR1 is LNHDA and CDR2 is SQIVND in the germline V gene (reference sequence). V was clipped by 6 bases and J by 7 bases, with 10 bases between them. CDR3 loop: CASSGVENEQFF. The CDR3 bases are TGTGCCAGTAGCGGGGTGGAGAATGAGCAGTTCTTC.

V is TRBV6-2 or TRBV6-3 and J is TRBJ1-2; weak D call: TRBD1 (5 bases). CDR3 length: 13 residues. The germline V gene encodes CDR1 MNHEY and CDR2 SVGEGT. V was shortened by 7 bases and J by 5 bases, with 14 bases between the two germline ends. The CDR3 DNA follows: TGTGCCAGCAAAGGCGGGGGAACTTATGGCTACACCTTC. Its protein product is CASKGGGTYGYTF.

This clonotype was counted between two and nine times. The chain recombines TRBV7-9 with TRBJ2-5; no firm D call. This CDR3 spans 17 amino acids. V was shortened by 1 base and J by 2 bases, with 17 bases between the two germline ends. Germline lookup yields CDR1 SEHNR and CDR2 FQNEAQ (reference sequence). The CDR3 coding sequence is TGTGCCAGCAGCTTAGTAGGCACAATCTCCCCTCAAGAGACCCAGTACTTC. Its protein is CASSLVGTISPQETQYF.

The table lists this clonotype with a few counts. In DNA form, the CDR3 reads TGTGCTAGTGGTTTGACCCTCCAAGCGGCGCAGCCCCAGCATTTT. This encodes CASGLTLQAAQPQHF. This rearrangement joins TRBV12-5 to TRBJ1-5; no clear D gene. V dropped 2 bases and J dropped 7 bases, with 15 bases sitting between them. The CDR3 spans 15 residues. Germline loops: CDR1 LGHNT, CDR2 FRNRAP.

CDR3 in DNA: TGTGCCAGCAGTTCGCGAGGGGCTTGGTACTATGGCTACACCTTC. Its protein product is CASSSRGAWYYGYTF. The genes are TRBV12-3 or TRBV12-4 and TRBJ1-2, with D tentatively TRBD1 (5 bases). CDR3 length equals 15 residues. V was trimmed by 4 bases and J by 3 bases, leaving 15 bases between them.

This clonotype turned up a few times. The chain couples TRBV19 to TRBJ2-3; weak D call: TRBD1 (6 bases). Between the trimmed V and J ends, which lost 3 bases and 0 bases, there was a span of 10 bases. There are 15 residues in the CDR3. The germline CDR1 and CDR2 sequences are LNHDA and SQIVND (reference sequence). The chain's CDR3 is CASSMGADSTDTQYF. CDR3 nucleotides: TGTGCCAGTAGTATGGGGGCCGACAGCACAGATACGCAGTATTTT.

This clonotype was counted ten times or more. The chain joins TRBV4-1 to TRBJ2-7, with D unresolved. Germline V gene sequence: CDR1 MGHRA, CDR2 YSYEKL. This CDR3 has 14 amino acids. Trimming pared 4 bases from V and 2 bases from J, leaving 12 bases between. CDR3 protein: CASSPVFGAYEQYF. The CDR3 coding sequence is TGCGCCAGCAGCCCCGTTTTTGGCGCCTACGAGCAGTACTTC.

This clonotype was picked up a small number of times. This chain links TRBV13 with TRBJ1-1; D not resolved. V was cut by 5 bases and J by 7 bases, with 17 bases left in between. This CDR3 has 14 residues. CDR1 and CDR2 (germline): PRHDT, FYEKMQ (reference sequence). The DNA for the CDR3 is TGTGCCAGCAGCCCAAACTCGGACGGCCTTGAAGCTTTCTTT. Translating it yields CASSPNSDGLEAFF. Complete variable domain (other parts from reference TRBV13 and TRBJ1-1): AAGVIQSPRHLIKEKRETATLKCYPIPRHDTVYWYQQGPGQDPQFLISFYEKMQSDKGSIPDRFSAQQFSDYHSELNMSSLELGDSALYFCASSPNSDGLEAFFGQGTRLTVV.

V usage is TRBV12-3 or TRBV12-4 and J usage is TRBJ2-7; the match to TRBD1 covers 8 bases. The CDR3 loop spans 13 amino acids. The CDR3 DNA follows: TGTGGGGACCACAGGGGGTCGAACTACGAGCAGTACTTC. Translating gives CGDHRGSNYEQYF.

The rearrangement uses TRBV20-1 and TRBJ2-7, with 8 bases fitting TRBD1. V lost 3 bases, J lost 0 bases, and 1 base stayed unmatched. This CDR3 is 13 amino acids long. Germline-derived CDR1 and CDR2 are DFQATT and SNEGSKA (reference sequence). This CDR3 reads CSARDRASYEQYF. The CDR3 region has the DNA TGCAGTGCTAGGGACAGGGCCTCCTACGAGCAGTACTTC.

This clonotype was seen ten or more times. The rearrangement uses TRBV7-2 and TRBJ2-1; 14 positions match TRBD2. This CDR3 is 15 amino acids long. The junction had 4 bases not matched to a gene; V was cut back by 6 bases and J by 6 bases. Germline assignment: CDR1 SGHTA and CDR2 FQGNSA. The CDR3 is CASSYGLAGGNEQFF. The CDR3 DNA is TGTGCCAGCAGTTATGGACTAGCGGGGGGCAATGAGCAGTTCTTC.

This clonotype was counted a few times. The rearrangement uses TRBV14 and TRBJ1-1; D remains unclear. There are 13 residues in the CDR3. CDR1 SGHDN and CDR2 FVKESK come from the germline V gene. V was trimmed by 0 bases and J by 7 bases, leaving 9 bases between them. Here the CDR3 DNA reads TGTGCCAGCAGCCAAGAGGGTTATCATGAAGCTTTCTTT. This translates into CASSQEGYHEAFF. The complete variable domain, with remaining parts taken from reference TRBV14 and TRBJ1-1, reads EAGVTQFPSHSVIEKGQTVTLRCDPISGHDNLYWYRRVMGKEIKFLLHFVKESKQDESGMPNNRFLAERTGGTYSTLKVQPAELEDSGVYFCASSQEGYHEAFFGQGTRLTVV.

V gene TRBV19 combines with J gene TRBJ2-3; D tentatively fits TRBD1 or TRBD2 (6 bases each). The length of the CDR3 is 14 residues. Germline-derived CDR1 and CDR2 are LNHDA and SQIVND (reference sequence). Deletions cut 11 bases from V and 11 bases from J, with 26 bases between. CDR3 sequence (DNA): TGTGCCGGGGGGCATCCGACGAGTCCCTGGGGGCAGTATTTT. Translation gives CAGGHPTSPWGQYF. Using reference TRBV19 and TRBJ2-3 for the parts outside the CDR3, the full variable domain is DGGITQSPKYLFRKEGQNVTLSCEQNLNHDAMYWYRQDPGQGLRLIYYSQIVNDFQKGDIAEGYSVSREKKESFPLTVTSAQKNPTAFYLCAGGHPTSPWGQYFGPGTRLTVL.

This chain joins TRBV4-3 and TRBJ2-3; TRBD2 matches 14 bases. V trimming: 1 base; J trimming: 6 bases; junction bases outside the gene matches: 3. This CDR3 is 16 amino acids long. Germline V lookup: CDR1 LGHNA, CDR2 YSLEER. CDR3: CASSQGTSGGLDTQYF. In DNA, the CDR3 is TGCGCCAGCAGCCAAGGGACTAGCGGGGGGCTGGATACGCAGTATTTT.

The rearrangement joins TRBV4-1 to TRBJ2-3; tentatively, D is TRBD2 (7 bases). This CDR3 contains 16 residues. Germline V gene sequence: CDR1 MGHRA, CDR2 YSYEKL. The germline V and J ends were trimmed by 2 bases and 1 base, with 13 bases remaining between them. CDR3 nucleotides: TGCGCCAGCAGCCAATTATGGGGGGGCGGCACAGATACGCAGTATTTT. Its protein is CASSQLWGGGTDTQYF.

This clonotype was picked up one time. This may arise from a read error, as a much more abundant clone is one base away. J is TRBJ2-1 and V is TRBV9; 7 bases match TRBD1. This CDR3 spans 13 amino acids. CDR1 SGDLS and CDR2 YYNGEE come from the germline V gene. The CDR3 DNA reads as TGTGCCAGCAGCGTTAACAGGGGCAATGGGCAGTTCTTC. It encodes CASSVNRGNGQFF.